The present T cell receptor beta chain was sequenced within a study of blood T cells in healthy people across ages. On the study more broadly: Template switching retrieved approximately one barcoded beta molecule for each two T cells.

Primers used in a second PCR of roughly 6 to 11 cycles were a sample-barcoded 5' primer and a J-beta primer mix. TCRdb re-analysed the 5' RACE reads in MiXCR, keeping a single row per CDR3 protein. Of roughly 1.9 million distinct CDR3 sequences listed, more than 35% are singletons. With respect to this clonotype: Its antigen is still unknown.

General study findings and limits: Those diversity estimates obtained from one million T cells were thought to be underestimates. Diversity was higher, and naive CD4+ cells more numerous, in long-lived donors than in aged donors.

Germline CDR1 is MDHEN and CDR2 is SYDVKM. The CDR3 is 13 amino acids. Trimming took 3 bases from V and 14 from J, leaving 16 bases between them. This clonotype was obtained from a human donor in good health. The J gene is TRBJ1-4, the V gene TRBV28; no clear D. Material: blood. For the CDR3, the DNA is TGTGCCAGCAGTTTTGGCTTTTTATCCAGGCTGTTTTTT. Amino acid sequence: CASSFGFLSRLFF.